Sequencing of this TCR beta chain was carried out in a study of T-cell memory formation after mild COVID-19. Study-level information: TCR clustering was largely donor specific.

V dropped 3 bases and J dropped 2 bases, with 13 bases sitting between them. Germline CDR1 is LNHDA and CDR2 is SQIVND (reference sequence). This CDR3 is built from 15 residues. cDNA libraries for TCR alpha and TCR beta, carrying sample barcodes and UMIs, came from 5'RACE with constant-segment primers. TCRdb fed the 5' RACE reads into MiXCR, producing one record per CDR3 protein. Counted here are 450,000 to 650,000 distinct CDR3 sequences, about a fifth occurring once; the ten biggest clones make up around 8.4%. Study-wide results and caveats: Clones shrinking from day 15 to 85 showed even CD4/CD8 mixes; later expanders tilted CD4+.

This clonotype came up a few times. Its cognate antigen is unknown. This clonotype was obtained from an adult woman who had mild COVID-19 (a few samples of this study predate the infection). Cell type and time point are not known. The sample was PBMCs or a T cell subset sorted from them (not recorded which). This chain uses TRBV19 with TRBJ1-2, with D tentatively TRBD1 (6 bases). Written as DNA, the CDR3 is TGTGCCAGTAGTATGTGGACAGTCATGAACTATGGCTACACCTTC. This translates into CASSMWTVMNYGYTF.